A selection of T cell receptor beta chains follows, all from one sample in a study of Ad26.COV2.S vaccination and SARS-CoV-2 variants. Method: immunoSEQ multiplex PCR; TCRdb's copy keeps in-frame clones and lacks some. Counted here are roughly 450,000 clones, around 90% occurring once; the ten biggest clones make up roughly an eighth. The sample consisted of peripheral blood, taken in a trial of Ad26.COV2.S vaccine versus placebo. Source of these receptors: a person between 18 and 65 years old who received the Ad26.COV2.S COVID-19 vaccine or a placebo. CDR3s include the opening cysteine and the closing phenylalanine or tryptophan. A D gene is named only where the DNA matches it firmly. Expanded clones are given a class, and other clones once, few, many or no size at all.

>TRBJ2-2|TRBV5-1|-|-
TGCGCCAGCAGCCCGGAGGTTGGAGGCCCCGGGGAGCTGTTTTTT
CASSPEVGGPGELFF
>TRBJ2-7|TRBV15|-|-
TGTGCCACCAGCAGCCGCGGGTACGAGCAGTACTTC
CATSSRGYEQYF
>TRBJ2-3|TRBV27|-|TRBD2
TGTGCCAGCAGTTCCCCCCTTTTTTTGCGGGAGGGCCCTCCAGATACGCAGTATTTT
CASSSPLFLREGPPDTQYF
>TRBJ2-2|TRBV7-9|few|-
TGTGCCAGCAGCTTAAATAGGCAGCTTAACACCGGGGAGCTGTTTTTT
CASSLNRQLNTGELFF
>TRBJ2-7|TRBV2|-|-
TGTGCCAGCAGTGAGGGGTGGCAGGTGGGCGAGCAGTACTTC
CASSEGWQVGEQYF
>TRBJ2-7|TRBV6-2/TRBV6-3|once|TRBD2
TGTGCCAGCAGTTCGGGACTAGCGGGAGCCTACGAGCAGTACTTC
CASSSGLAGAYEQYF
>TRBJ2-5|TRBV2|-|TRBD2
TGTGCCAGCAATGCATACGGACTAGGATCTTTGGAGACCCAGTACTTC
CASNAYGLGSLETQYF
>TRBJ2-5|TRBV3-1/TRBV3-2|-|TRBD2
TGTGCCAGCAGCCCTATCGGGACTAGCGGGCCACAAGAGACCCAGTACTTC
CASSPIGTSGPQETQYF
>TRBJ2-7|TRBV28|-|-
TGTGCCAGCAGTTCTACCCCCCGGTACGGGGCCTACGAGCAGTACTTC
CASSSTPRYGAYEQYF
>TRBJ2-1|TRBV6-6|-|-
TGTGCCAGGTCGGACAGCGCCTTCAATGAGCAGTTCTTC
CARSDSAFNEQFF
>TRBJ1-6|TRBV11-2|-|-
TGTGCCAGCAGCTCCCTCGGGACGTATAATTCACCCCTCCACTTT
CASSSLGTYNSPLHF
>TRBJ2-5|TRBV15|-|TRBD1
TGTGCCACCAGCAGAGATGGGACAGCCCAAGAGACCCAGTACTTC
CATSRDGTAQETQYF
>TRBJ1-6|TRBV6-5|-|-
TGTGCCAGCAGAAGTAGTTCCTATAATTCACCCCTCCACTTT
CASRSSSYNSPLHF
>TRBJ2-1|TRBV12-5|-|TRBD2
TGTGCTAGTGGTAAGGGACTAGGTAATGAGCAGTTCTTC
CASGKGLGNEQFF
>TRBJ2-7|TRBV4-3|-|-
TGCGCCAGCAGCCAAGATTGGGGTTCCTACGAGCAGTACTTC
CASSQDWGSYEQYF
>TRBJ1-4|TRBV6-5|once|TRBD1
TGTGCCAGCAGTTGGGACAGGGGGCTATCTAATGAAAAACTGTTTTTT
CASSWDRGLSNEKLFF
>TRBJ2-1|TRBV10-1|once|-
TGCGCCAGCAGTGAGTCTGGGCCAGGGGAGCACTCCCATTTATCTTACAATGAGCAGTTCTTC
CASSESGPGEHSHLSYNEQFF
>TRBJ2-5|TRBV20-1|-|TRBD1
TGCAGCGCGACAGGGAGAGAGACCCAGTACTTC
CSATGRETQYF
>TRBJ2-1|TRBV7-9|-|-
TGTGCCAGCAGCTTAGTAGTGGGCGCCGAGCAGTTCTTC
CASSLVVGAEQFF
>TRBJ1-5|TRBV14|few|-
TGTGCCAGCAGCCATCGAGAAGGAACTAATCAGCCCCAGCATTTT
CASSHREGTNQPQHF
>TRBJ2-3|TRBV7-9|-|TRBD2
TGTGCCAGCAGCTTAGCCGGGACTAGCGTATACACAGATACGCAGTATTTT
CASSLAGTSVYTDTQYF
>TRBJ2-2|TRBV15|-|-
TGTGCCACCAGCAGAGGCGGAAGGGCTTCGAACACCGGGGAGCTGTTTTTT
CATSRGGRASNTGELFF
>TRBJ1-1|TRBV7-8|-|-
TGTGCCAGCAGCCCGGGACACCTCACTGAAGCTTTCTTT
CASSPGHLTEAFF
>TRBJ2-3|TRBV19|once|TRBD1
TGTGCCAGTAGTACGGGACAGGGGACAGATACGCAGTATTTT
CASSTGQGTDTQYF
>TRBJ2-5|TRBV6-5|-|-
TGTGCCAGCACTCAAGTAGGGCGGGACACCCAGTACTTC
CASTQVGRDTQYF
>TRBJ2-7|TRBV7-6|-|TRBD1
TGTGCCAGCAGCGTAACAGGGGAATTTTACTCCGAGCAGTACTTC
CASSVTGEFYSEQYF
>TRBJ1-2|TRBV30|once|-
TGTGCCTGGAGTGTACGGGGGTTCGAGAATGGCTACACCTTC
CAWSVRGFENGYTF
>TRBJ2-1|TRBV10-3|-|TRBD2
TGTGCCATCACTAGCGGGAGTTTGGGGTTTAAGTTCTTC
CAITSGSLGFKFF
>TRBJ2-3|TRBV5-8|medium-sized|-
TGTGCCAGCAGCTTGATTGCGGGTACAGATACGCAGTATTTT
CASSLIAGTDTQYF